A selection of T cell receptor beta chains follows, all from one sample in a study of blood T cells in healthy people across ages. TCRdb re-derived calls from the 5' RACE reads in MiXCR, one entry per CDR3 protein. The data hold roughly 800,000 distinct CDR3 sequences, with under 30% observed a single time. The same specimen was also included in a second study, on T cells of mothers and their children.

Sequencing input: blood. The receptors were gathered from a boy under 18 in good health. CDR3s include the opening cysteine and the closing phenylalanine or tryptophan. Fields, in order: CDR3 length, J gene, D gene, V gene, clone size, CDR3 DNA, CDR3 protein. A D gene is named only where the DNA matches it firmly. Rows give clone size only sometimes, using once, few, many, or a class for an expanded clone.

CDR3 length: 14; J gene: TRBJ2-1; D gene: TRBD1; V gene: TRBV12-3/TRBV12-4; clone size: NA; CDR3 DNA: TGTGCCAGCAGTCGGGACAGACTTGCCTATGAGCAGTTCTTC; CDR3 protein: CASSRDRLAYEQFF
CDR3 length: 13; J gene: TRBJ2-7; D gene: NA; V gene: TRBV9; clone size: many; CDR3 DNA: TGTGCCAGCAGCGTAGGGGGAGGGGGCGAGCAGTACTTC; CDR3 protein: CASSVGGGGEQYF
CDR3 length: 12; J gene: TRBJ2-7; D gene: NA; V gene: TRBV28; clone size: NA; CDR3 DNA: TGTGCCAGCAGTGTGGACAGATACGAGCAGTACTTC; CDR3 protein: CASSVDRYEQYF
CDR3 length: 10; J gene: TRBJ1-4; D gene: NA; V gene: TRBV2; clone size: NA; CDR3 DNA: TGTGCCAGCCGAAAGGGAAAACTGTTTTTT; CDR3 protein: CASRKGKLFF
CDR3 length: 15; J gene: TRBJ2-5; D gene: TRBD1; V gene: TRBV10-3; clone size: few; CDR3 DNA: TGTGCCATCAGTGCCCGACAGGGAGTATCGGAGACCCAGTACTTC; CDR3 protein: CAISARQGVSETQYF
CDR3 length: 11; J gene: TRBJ2-1; D gene: NA; V gene: TRBV20-1; clone size: few; CDR3 DNA: TGCAGTGCACCGGACTTGAATGAGCAGTTCTTC; CDR3 protein: CSAPDLNEQFF
CDR3 length: 15; J gene: TRBJ2-1; D gene: TRBD2; V gene: TRBV7-3; clone size: few; CDR3 DNA: TGTGCCAGCAGCCTAGCGGGACTACCATACAATGAGCAGTTCTTC; CDR3 protein: CASSLAGLPYNEQFF
CDR3 length: 16; J gene: TRBJ1-2; D gene: NA; V gene: TRBV7-2; clone size: NA; CDR3 DNA: TGTGCCAGCAGCAAAATAGCCGGGACGGACCCCTATGGCTACACCTTC; CDR3 protein: CASSKIAGTDPYGYTF
CDR3 length: 15; J gene: TRBJ2-5; D gene: NA; V gene: TRBV7-9; clone size: few; CDR3 DNA: TGTGCCAGCAGCCTCAGGCCCCTAGATCTGGAGACCCAGTACTTC; CDR3 protein: CASSLRPLDLETQYF
CDR3 length: 14; J gene: TRBJ1-1; D gene: NA; V gene: TRBV2; clone size: once; CDR3 DNA: TGTGCCAGCAGTCCTCTCCGGGAAGTCACTGAAGCTTTCTTT; CDR3 protein: CASSPLREVTEAFF
CDR3 length: 15; J gene: TRBJ2-7; D gene: NA; V gene: TRBV27; clone size: many; CDR3 DNA: TGTGCCAGCAGCCTCCGGGGCGCGGGACTCTTGAAGCAGTACTTC; CDR3 protein: CASSLRGAGLLKQYF
CDR3 length: 14; J gene: TRBJ2-5; D gene: TRBD2; V gene: TRBV6-1; clone size: NA; CDR3 DNA: TGTGCCAGCAGTGGGGGGGGGACGGCGCAGTGGGGATTCTTC; CDR3 protein: CASSGGGTAQWGFF
CDR3 length: 14; J gene: TRBJ2-1; D gene: NA; V gene: TRBV27; clone size: NA; CDR3 DNA: TGTGCCAGCAGTTCTACTATCCCTTCCGATGAGCAGTTCTTC; CDR3 protein: CASSSTIPSDEQFF
CDR3 length: 14; J gene: TRBJ1-1; D gene: NA; V gene: TRBV5-1; clone size: NA; CDR3 DNA: TGCGCCAGCATGTCATCCGGGGGCTTCACTGAAGCTTTCTTT; CDR3 protein: CASMSSGGFTEAFF
CDR3 length: 17; J gene: TRBJ2-5; D gene: TRBD2; V gene: TRBV20-1; clone size: few; CDR3 DNA: TGCAGTGCTAGAGAGGCTAGCGGGGGGCCCCCCCGGGAGACCCAGTACTTC; CDR3 protein: CSAREASGGPPRETQYF
CDR3 length: 16; J gene: TRBJ2-5; D gene: TRBD1; V gene: TRBV4-2; clone size: few; CDR3 DNA: TGTGCCAGCAGCCAAACCGGGACAGGGTTCCAAGAGACCCAGTACTTC; CDR3 protein: CASSQTGTGFQETQYF
CDR3 length: 13; J gene: TRBJ2-7; D gene: NA; V gene: TRBV7-9; clone size: NA; CDR3 DNA: TGTGCCAGCAGGCGAGAACGACCCTACGAGCAGTACTTC; CDR3 protein: CASRRERPYEQYF
CDR3 length: 14; J gene: TRBJ1-1; D gene: NA; V gene: TRBV12-3/TRBV12-4; clone size: once; CDR3 DNA: TGTGCCAGCAGTTCGGACACGATGAACACTGAAGCTTTCTTT; CDR3 protein: CASSSDTMNTEAFF
CDR3 length: 21; J gene: TRBJ2-2; D gene: NA; V gene: TRBV20-1; clone size: NA; CDR3 DNA: TGCAGTGCTAGAGATCTAGCAGTTTGGGACCCAAAAGGGTCAACCACCGGGGAGCTGTTTTTT; CDR3 protein: CSARDLAVWDPKGSTTGELFF
CDR3 length: 14; J gene: TRBJ2-5; D gene: NA; V gene: TRBV5-5; clone size: many; CDR3 DNA: TGTGCCAGCAGCCCAGGGTTAGGGCAAGAGACCCAGTACTTC; CDR3 protein: CASSPGLGQETQYF
CDR3 length: 10; J gene: TRBJ1-2; D gene: NA; V gene: TRBV20-1; clone size: NA; CDR3 DNA: TGCAGTGCCCCCCAGCGAGGCTACACCTTC; CDR3 protein: CSAPQRGYTF
CDR3 length: 13; J gene: TRBJ1-1; D gene: NA; V gene: TRBV6-5; clone size: NA; CDR3 DNA: TGTGCCAGCAGTCGAGGGGGATTTACTGAAGCTTTCTTT; CDR3 protein: CASSRGGFTEAFF
CDR3 length: 12; J gene: TRBJ2-7; D gene: NA; V gene: TRBV12-3/TRBV12-4; clone size: NA; CDR3 DNA: TGTGCCAGCAGTTTAGGGGGGCGACAGCAGTACTTC; CDR3 protein: CASSLGGRQQYF
CDR3 length: 13; J gene: TRBJ2-7; D gene: TRBD2; V gene: TRBV27; clone size: few; CDR3 DNA: TGTGCCAGCAATGTGGCGGGGGGATTTGAGCGGTACTTC; CDR3 protein: CASNVAGGFERYF
CDR3 length: 16; J gene: TRBJ2-5; D gene: NA; V gene: TRBV12-3/TRBV12-4; clone size: NA; CDR3 DNA: TGTGCCAGCAGTTCCCGGTCATCCGGCCCAGGGGAGACCCAGTACTTC; CDR3 protein: CASSSRSSGPGETQYF
CDR3 length: 16; J gene: TRBJ2-1; D gene: TRBD2; V gene: TRBV4-1; clone size: NA; CDR3 DNA: TGCGCCAGCAGCCAAGAACGGGAGCGGGGGGGCATTGAGCAGTTCTTC; CDR3 protein: CASSQERERGGIEQFF
CDR3 length: 16; J gene: TRBJ2-7; D gene: NA; V gene: TRBV7-2; clone size: NA; CDR3 DNA: TGTGCCAGCAGCTCACAGGAACAGGGCTATAGCTACGAGCAGTACTTC; CDR3 protein: CASSSQEQGYSYEQYF
CDR3 length: 18; J gene: TRBJ1-2; D gene: NA; V gene: TRBV12-3/TRBV12-4; clone size: NA; CDR3 DNA: TGTGCCAGCAGTTCCCCCCAGACAGAGTATCAAAAGGAGTATGGCTACACCTTC; CDR3 protein: CASSSPQTEYQKEYGYTF
CDR3 length: 15; J gene: TRBJ2-7; D gene: TRBD1; V gene: TRBV6-2/TRBV6-3; clone size: NA; CDR3 DNA: TGTGCCAGCAGTTATAACGACAGGGAATCCTACGAGCAGTACTTC; CDR3 protein: CASSYNDRESYEQYF
CDR3 length: 19; J gene: TRBJ2-1; D gene: TRBD2; V gene: TRBV24-1; clone size: few; CDR3 DNA: TGTGCCACCAGTTCCCCAGGACTAGCGGGGGAGGGCTCCTACAATGAGCAGTTCTTC; CDR3 protein: CATSSPGLAGEGSYNEQFF
CDR3 length: 13; J gene: TRBJ1-1; D gene: NA; V gene: TRBV6-5; clone size: NA; CDR3 DNA: TGTGCCAGCACCCGGACGATAGGCACTGAAGCTTTCTTT; CDR3 protein: CASTRTIGTEAFF
CDR3 length: 18; J gene: TRBJ2-1; D gene: NA; V gene: TRBV7-9; clone size: NA; CDR3 DNA: TGTGCCAGCACCAGTCGGGTAGTCAGGGCTTCGACCTACAATGAGCAGTTCTTC; CDR3 protein: CASTSRVVRASTYNEQFF
CDR3 length: 15; J gene: TRBJ1-1; D gene: NA; V gene: TRBV12-3/TRBV12-4; clone size: NA; CDR3 DNA: TGTGCCAGCAGTTTGGGCCATCGTGTGAACCTCGAAGCTTTCTTT; CDR3 protein: CASSLGHRVNLEAFF
CDR3 length: 13; J gene: TRBJ2-2; D gene: NA; V gene: TRBV7-9; clone size: few; CDR3 DNA: TGTGCCAGCAGCTGGGCGACGGACGGGGAGCTGTTTTTT; CDR3 protein: CASSWATDGELFF
CDR3 length: 16; J gene: TRBJ2-1; D gene: TRBD2; V gene: TRBV9; clone size: NA; CDR3 DNA: TGTGCCAGCAGCGTAGTGACTAGCGGGGGACCGGAGGAGCAGTTCTTC; CDR3 protein: CASSVVTSGGPEEQFF
CDR3 length: 15; J gene: TRBJ2-1; D gene: NA; V gene: TRBV25-1; clone size: NA; CDR3 DNA: TGTGCCAGCAGTGACGGCCTACGCTCCTACAATGAGCAGTTCTTC; CDR3 protein: CASSDGLRSYNEQFF
CDR3 length: 15; J gene: TRBJ2-5; D gene: TRBD2; V gene: TRBV7-8; clone size: NA; CDR3 DNA: TGTACCAGCAGCTTAGCGGGGGGGAATCAAGAGACCCAGTACTTC; CDR3 protein: CTSSLAGGNQETQYF
CDR3 length: 13; J gene: TRBJ1-6; D gene: NA; V gene: TRBV5-1; clone size: few; CDR3 DNA: TGCGCCAGCAGCTTGGAGCCGAATAGGCCCCTCCACTTT; CDR3 protein: CASSLEPNRPLHF
CDR3 length: 14; J gene: TRBJ1-4; D gene: NA; V gene: TRBV6-6; clone size: NA; CDR3 DNA: TGTGCCAGCAGTTTTCCTGACTCCAATGAAAAACTGTTTTTT; CDR3 protein: CASSFPDSNEKLFF
CDR3 length: 14; J gene: TRBJ2-7; D gene: TRBD1; V gene: TRBV13; clone size: NA; CDR3 DNA: TGTGCCAGCAGGGGTTGGGGGACAGGTAACGAGCAGTACTTC; CDR3 protein: CASRGWGTGNEQYF
CDR3 length: 13; J gene: TRBJ2-1; D gene: TRBD1; V gene: TRBV5-1; clone size: few; CDR3 DNA: TGCGCCAGCAGCTTCGACAGGGTAGGTGAGCAGTTCTTC; CDR3 protein: CASSFDRVGEQFF
CDR3 length: 11; J gene: TRBJ2-5; D gene: NA; V gene: TRBV20-1; clone size: few; CDR3 DNA: TGCAGCTTGGGACCTCGGGAGACCCAGTACTTC; CDR3 protein: CSLGPRETQYF
CDR3 length: 15; J gene: TRBJ2-5; D gene: TRBD1; V gene: TRBV12-3/TRBV12-4; clone size: few; CDR3 DNA: TGTGCCAGCAGTCCCGTGGGACAGGGGGGGGAGACCCAGTACTTC; CDR3 protein: CASSPVGQGGETQYF
CDR3 length: 16; J gene: TRBJ2-1; D gene: TRBD1; V gene: TRBV7-3; clone size: NA; CDR3 DNA: TGTACCAGCAGCTTAAACGGACAGGGGGCTTACAATGAGCAGTTCTTC; CDR3 protein: CTSSLNGQGAYNEQFF
CDR3 length: 14; J gene: TRBJ2-4; D gene: NA; V gene: TRBV13; clone size: few; CDR3 DNA: TGTGCCAGCAGCAAGGGGTTCGGAGGAAACATTCAGTACTTC; CDR3 protein: CASSKGFGGNIQYF
CDR3 length: 16; J gene: TRBJ2-5; D gene: TRBD1; V gene: TRBV28; clone size: NA; CDR3 DNA: TGTGCCAGCAGTTTATCCCGAACAGGGGGCCTCGAGACCCAGTACTTC; CDR3 protein: CASSLSRTGGLETQYF
CDR3 length: 15; J gene: TRBJ1-2; D gene: NA; V gene: TRBV15; clone size: NA; CDR3 DNA: TGTGCCACCAGCAGAGATCGAGCTGAATCCTATGGCTACACCTTC; CDR3 protein: CATSRDRAESYGYTF
CDR3 length: 13; J gene: TRBJ2-3; D gene: NA; V gene: TRBV11-2; clone size: NA; CDR3 DNA: TGTGCCAGCAGCTTAAAGGATTTGGATACGCAGTATTTT; CDR3 protein: CASSLKDLDTQYF